These 12 T cell receptor beta chains share one sample of origin, sequenced in a study of Ad26.COV2.S vaccination and SARS-CoV-2 variants. Some clones are missing from TCRdb's copy, which holds only in-frame ones; the method was immunoSEQ multiplex PCR. The data contain roughly 380,000 clones, around 86% of them singletons. As for treatment: around 19 received Ad26.COV2.S at low or high dose, single or two shots; 5 received placebo; per-sample allocation not given. Samples were taken on day 63 after the first vaccine or placebo injection. The sample in question was peripheral blood, obtained in a trial of Ad26.COV2.S vaccine versus placebo. These receptors originate from a person aged 18-60 years who received the Ad26.COV2.S COVID-19 vaccine or a placebo.

Only a few counts were recorded for this clone. In DNA form, the CDR3 reads TGTGCCAGCAGCTCCTCACAAGGGACTGAAGCTTTCTTT. Its protein product is CASSSSQGTEAFF. The genes are TRBV9 and TRBJ1-1, with D unresolved. CDR3 length: 13 residues. Germline V lookup: CDR1 SGDLS, CDR2 YYNGEE. V dropped 4 bases and J dropped 5 bases, with 12 bases sitting between them.

Notes on this clone: One junction end disagrees with the germline gene, perhaps due to a read error. The chain joins TRBV3-1 (or the pseudogene TRBV3-2) to TRBJ1-5, with a weak D call TRBD1 (5 bases). Germline loops: CDR1 LGHDT, CDR2 YNNKEL (reference sequence). The CDR3 extends over 12 amino acids. CDR3 DNA sequence: TGTGCCAGCAGCCAGGGGGAGACGATCAGATATTTT. Its translation is CASSQGETIRYF.

V usage is TRBV13 and J usage is TRBJ2-1, with 7 bases lining up with TRBD2. Germline V lookup: CDR1 PRHDT, CDR2 FYEKMQ (reference sequence). The CDR3 is made up of 14 amino acids. J gave up 8 bases and V 4 bases, and 8 bases lay outside the gene matches. CDR3 nucleotide sequence: TGTGCCAGCAGCTATCGGACTAGTGGCGATGAGCAGTTCTTC. Protein sequence: CASSYRTSGDEQFF. Full variable domain (missing parts from reference TRBV13 and TRBJ2-1): AAGVIQSPRHLIKEKRETATLKCYPIPRHDTVYWYQQGPGQDPQFLISFYEKMQSDKGSIPDRFSAQQFSDYHSELNMSSLELGDSALYFCASSYRTSGDEQFFGPGTRLTVL.

The V gene is TRBV5-5, the J gene TRBJ1-1, with no clear D. With 4 bases removed from V and 5 bases from J, the gap between germline ends came to 12 bases. The CDR3 is made up of 13 amino acids. Germline assignment: CDR1 SGHKS and CDR2 YYEKEE (reference sequence). As DNA, the CDR3 is TGTGCCAGCAGCCTATCTTACGCGACTGAAGCTTTCTTT. This sequence encodes CASSLSYATEAFF. Complete variable domain (other parts from reference TRBV5-5 and TRBJ1-1): DAGVTQSPTHLIKTRGQQVTLRCSPISGHKSVSWYQQVLGQGPQFIFQYYEKEERGRGNFPDRFSARQFPNYSSELNVNALLLGDSALYLCASSLSYATEAFFGQGTRLTVV.

The chain joins TRBV30 to TRBJ1-2; TRBD1 agrees at 9 bases. Trimming removed 2 bases from V and 2 bases from J; junction bases left unmatched: 9. The CDR3 sequence is 16 residues long. Germline-derived CDR1 and CDR2 are GTSNPN and SVGIG (reference sequence). In DNA form, the CDR3 reads TGTGCCTGGAGTCTTTTACAGGGGGCAGGGAACTATGGCTACACCTTC. It translates to CAWSLLQGAGNYGYTF.

The chain links TRBV7-3 to TRBJ2-2; D is unresolved. Trimming pared 5 bases from V and 4 bases from J, leaving 11 bases between. The CDR3 totals 14 residues. Germline CDR1 SGHTA, CDR2 FQGTGA. The CDR3 here is CASSLEPRTGELFF. The CDR3 bases are TGTGCCAGCAGCCTCGAACCACGCACCGGGGAGCTGTTTTTT.

The rearrangement links TRBV5-6 to TRBJ1-1; tentative D call: TRBD1 (5 bases). Germline CDR1 is SGHDT and CDR2 is YYEEEE. V dropped 5 bases and J dropped 2 bases, with 19 bases sitting between them. The CDR3 runs to 16 residues. The CDR3 DNA sequence: TGTGCCAGCAGTTCCTGGGGACGGCCGTTCAACACTGAAGCTTTCTTT. This codes for CASSSWGRPFNTEAFF.

The chain employs TRBV15 and TRBJ1-5; D uncertain. V lost 2 bases and J lost 4, with 6 bases in between. The germline V gene has CDR1 LNHNV and CDR2 YYDKDF (reference sequence). The CDR3 has 13 residues. The CDR3 region has the DNA TGTGCCACCAGCAGAACAGCAAATCAGCCCCAGCATTTT. Its protein product is CATSRTANQPQHF.

The CDR3 here is CASSQAGLRTEAFF. In DNA, the CDR3 is TGCGCCAGCAGCCAAGCCGGGTTAAGGACTGAAGCTTTCTTT. This rearrangement joins TRBV4-3 to TRBJ1-1; D is ambiguous. CDR3 length: 14 amino acids. Trimming left V 1 base short and J 5 bases short, with 11 bases between. CDR1 and CDR2 from the germline V gene are LGHNA and YSLEER.

V gene TRBV6-2 or TRBV6-3 combines with J gene TRBJ1-1, with D unclear. The germline V gene has CDR1 MNHEY and CDR2 SVGEGT. V dropped 1 base and J dropped 6 bases, with 6 bases sitting between them. CDR3 length: 12 amino acids. The CDR3 loop reads CASSYLEAEAFF. In nucleotides, the CDR3 is TGTGCCAGCAGTTACTTGGAGGCTGAAGCTTTCTTT.

This chain links TRBV30 with TRBJ1-2, with TRBD1 identical over 11 bases. The CDR3 covers 13 residues. Trimming took 3 bases from V and 8 from J; bases not matched to a gene: 5. Germline-derived CDR1 and CDR2 are GTSNPN and SVGIG (reference sequence). The CDR3 bases are TGTGCCTGGAGCCGGAGGACAGGGGGCGGCTACACCTTC. Translating it yields CAWSRRTGGGYTF.

The chain uses TRBV18 and TRBJ1-1; unclear D gene. V lost 4 bases and J 7 bases, leaving 10 bases between the germline ends. Germline V lookup: CDR1 KGHSH, CDR2 LQKENI. The CDR3 sequence is 12 residues long. DNA of the CDR3: TGTGCCAGCTCACTCGGACGGAATGAAGCTTTCTTT. This sequence encodes CASSLGRNEAFF.